This passage covers 30 T cell receptor beta chains from one sample sequenced in a study of shared clonotypes between healthy human individuals. TCRdb's table, derived via immunoSEQ multiplex PCR, lists solely in-frame clones and lacks some. The profile shows millions of clones, 90% to 95% of them singletons. Sequencing was performed on naive CD4+ T cells sorted from blood. Subset reported: CD45RA+ positively selected. The receptors stem from a man aged 18 to 29 in good health.

V usage is TRBV9 and J usage is TRBJ1-2, with 11 positions matching TRBD1. Trimming removed 2 bases from V and 6 bases from J; junction bases left unmatched: 6. This CDR3 has 15 residues. The germline V gene encodes CDR1 SGDLS and CDR2 YYNGEE. Here the CDR3 DNA reads TGTGCCAGCAGCGTCAGGACAGGGGGCCGTGATGGCTACACCTTC. Amino acids: CASSVRTGGRDGYTF.

The chain is built from TRBV6-1 and TRBJ1-4, with D unresolved. The CDR3 covers 15 residues. With 1 base removed from V and 8 bases from J, the gap between germline ends came to 14 bases. The germline V gene has CDR1 MNHNS and CDR2 SASEGT. CDR3 region: CASSEVRTAAEKLFF. The DNA of the CDR3 is TGTGCCAGCAGTGAAGTTCGGACGGCCGCAGAAAAACTGTTTTTT.

The rearrangement uses TRBV10-3 and TRBJ2-7, with 8 bases identical to TRBD1. CDR3 size: 14 residues. In germline, CDR1 is ENHRY, CDR2 SYGVKD. Losses at the gene ends were 4 bases for V and 5 bases for J; bases not matched to a gene: 7. The CDR3 reads CAISGEDRVHEQYF. Here the CDR3 DNA reads TGTGCCATCAGTGGGGAGGACAGGGTCCACGAGCAGTACTTC.

This clone came up once. The chain joins TRBV7-2 to TRBJ2-5; TRBD2 aligns across 7 bases. The germline V gene has CDR1 SGHTA and CDR2 FQGNSA. The J segment lost 2 bases and the V segment lost 6 bases, leaving 12 bases of the junction unmatched. This CDR3 spans 16 amino acids. The CDR3 reads CASRSGLAGEQETQYF. CDR3 nucleotide sequence: TGTGCCAGCAGATCGGGACTGGCGGGGGAACAAGAGACCCAGTACTTC.

The chain combines TRBV29-1 with TRBJ1-1; 10 nucleotides agree with TRBD1. V shed 7 bases, J shed 6 bases, and the junction held 2 bases outside the gene matches. The CDR3 is 11 residues long. Germline V gives CDR1 SQVTM, CDR2 ANQGSEA. The CDR3 coding sequence is TGCAGCGGAGGACAGGGGGCTGAAGCTTTCTTT. This translates into CSGGQGAEAFF. The whole variable domain, filled in from reference TRBV29-1 and TRBJ1-1, reads SAVISQKPSRDICQRGTSLTIQCQVDSQVTMMFWYRQQPGQSLTLIATANQGSEATYESGFVIDKFPISRPNLTFSTLTVSNMSPEDSSIYLCSGGQGAEAFFGQGTRLTVV.

This rearrangement joins TRBV11-2 to TRBJ2-1; maybe TRBD2 (6 bases). Germline lookup yields CDR1 SGHAT and CDR2 FQNNGV. This CDR3 has 15 residues. Trimming took 5 bases from V and 4 from J, leaving 15 bases between them. CDR3 in DNA: TGTGCCAGCAGCGTCGCTACGGGGGAATACAATGAGCAGTTCTTC. Its protein is CASSVATGEYNEQFF.

In this sample, this clone turned up once. V is TRBV21-1 and J is TRBJ2-4. TRBV21-1 is flagged as a pseudogene. This CDR3 region has 15 residues. The CDR3: CASSCPQGDKNIQYF. DNA of the CDR3: TGTGCCAGCAGCTGTCCCCAGGGAGACAAAAACATTCAGTACTTC.

The chain links TRBV5-1 to TRBJ2-5; the match to TRBD1 covers 8 bases. CDR1 and CDR2 (germline): SGHRS, YFSETQ. J was trimmed by 0 bases and V by 0 bases; bases with no gene match: 7. The CDR3 is 17 amino acids. CDR3 coding DNA: TGCGCCAGCAGCTTGGCCGGACAGGGAGTGTACCAAGAGACCCAGTACTTC. Translated, it gives CASSLAGQGVYQETQYF.

V gene TRBV7-9 combines with J gene TRBJ2-2; 7 bases agree with TRBD2. The V segment lost 5 bases and the J segment 3 bases; nucleotides outside the gene matches: 9. The length of the CDR3 is 16 residues. Germline CDR1 reads SEHNR; CDR2 reads FQNEAQ (reference sequence). CDR3 sequence: CASSPPGLSYTGELFF. CDR3 coding DNA: TGTGCCAGCAGCCCCCCGGGACTATCTTACACCGGGGAGCTGTTTTTT.

This rearrangement joins TRBV28 to TRBJ2-1; 7 bases map to TRBD2. Per the germline V gene, CDR1 is MDHEN and CDR2 is SYDVKM. V shed 6 bases and J 0 bases; nucleotides not matched to a gene: 8. The CDR3 length is 16 residues. For the CDR3, the DNA is TGTGCCAGCAGCCAACCGGGGGGTAGCTCCTACAATGAGCAGTTCTTC. Encoded protein: CASSQPGGSSYNEQFF.

The table lists this clone with a count of one. The sample holds other DNA sequences that translate to the same CDR3. The chain recombines TRBV29-1 with TRBJ2-1; weak D call: TRBD1 (5 bases). Trimming removed 1 base at V and 1 base at J, with 8 bases between. The CDR3 runs to 14 residues. Germline-derived CDR1 and CDR2 are SQVTM and ANQGSEA. CDR3 DNA: TGCAGCGTTGAAGGAAGGGGTTCCTACAATGAGCAGTTCTTC. The encoded protein is CSVEGRGSYNEQFF.

This clone has only one observation. This chain connects TRBV6-1 to TRBJ1-6, with 8 bases aligning to TRBD1. The CDR3 sequence is 15 residues long. Trimming took 1 base from V and 9 from J; bases not matched to a gene: 5. Germline-derived CDR1 and CDR2 are MNHNS and SASEGT. CDR3 sequence reads: CASSEGDRRSSPLHF. CDR3 DNA sequence: TGTGCCAGCAGTGAAGGGGACAGGAGGAGTTCACCCCTCCACTTT.

The CDR3, as DNA: TGTGCCAGCAGCGGCCAGTTGGGGTACAATGAGCAGTTCTTC. Translation: CASSGQLGYNEQFF. This chain links TRBV9 with TRBJ2-1; D uncertain. The CDR3 totals 14 residues. V lost 3 bases and J 4 bases, leaving 11 bases between the germline ends. The germline V gene has CDR1 SGDLS and CDR2 YYNGEE.

This sequence joins TRBV18 and TRBJ1-2, with D possibly TRBD1 on 5 matching bases. V was pared by 3 bases and J by 10 bases, with 18 bases between. The germline V gene has CDR1 KGHSH and CDR2 LQKENI. CDR3 length: 14 amino acids. CDR3: CASSPQTDKEIYTF. The CDR3 coding sequence is TGTGCCAGCTCACCCCAGACAGATAAGGAGATCTACACCTTC.

The genes are TRBV6-1 and TRBJ2-7; D unclear. In germline, CDR1 is MNHNS, CDR2 SASEGT. V was cut by 5 bases and J by 7 bases, with 12 bases left in between. The CDR3 sequence is 12 residues long. The CDR3: CASSNNRVEQYF. The CDR3 DNA follows: TGTGCCAGCAGTAATAACCGGGTTGAGCAGTACTTC.

V and J are TRBV30 and TRBJ2-7, with 14 nucleotides matching TRBD2. CDR1 is GTSNPN, CDR2 SVGIG, per germline (reference sequence). V trimming: 5 bases; J trimming: 4 bases; junction bases outside the gene matches: 1. The CDR3 is made up of 13 amino acids. CDR3 protein: CAWRTSGRYEQYF. The CDR3 coding sequence is TGTGCCTGGCGGACTAGCGGGAGGTACGAGCAGTACTTC. Combining the CDR3 with reference TRBV30 and TRBJ2-7 gives the whole variable domain SQTIHQWPATLVQPVGSPLSLECTVEGTSNPNLYWYRQAAGRGLQLLFYSVGIGQISSEVPQNLSASRPQDRQFILSSKKLLLSDSGFYLCAWRTSGRYEQYFGPGTRLTVT.

The V call is TRBV4-1, the J call TRBJ2-7; no firm D call. The germline V gene has CDR1 MGHRA and CDR2 YSYEKL. V dropped 1 base and J dropped 3 bases, with 16 bases sitting between them. CDR3 length: 16 residues. The DNA for the CDR3 is TGCGCCAGCAGCCAAGGTTCCGCATCAGCCCGCTACGAGCAGTACTTC. It specifies CASSQGSASARYEQYF.

Note on this clone: Distinct nucleotide sequences in the sample also encode this CDR3. The V gene is TRBV6-6, the J gene TRBJ2-7; TRBD2 matches at 7 bases. The CDR3 extends over 13 amino acids. Germline CDR1 MNHNY, CDR2 SVGAGI (reference sequence). J lost 1 base, V lost 4 bases, and 1 base had no gene match. The CDR3 reads CASSSGGSYEQYF. In nucleotides, the CDR3 is TGTGCCAGCAGTTCGGGAGGATCCTACGAGCAGTACTTC.

The chain has TRBV5-6 and TRBJ2-7; 7 bases line up with TRBD1. CDR1 is SGHDT and CDR2 is YYEEEE in the germline V gene. The CDR3 covers 12 residues. Germline trimming cut 4 bases from V and 11 bases from J; bases unmatched to any gene: 9. The CDR3 is CASSLGTVGEYF. CDR3 coding DNA: TGTGCCAGCAGCCTCGGGACAGTTGGAGAGTACTTC.

The chain recombines TRBV10-3 with TRBJ2-7; 7 positions agree with TRBD1. With V trimmed by 11 bases and J by 3 bases, 7 bases remained unmatched. The CDR3 length is 12 residues. Germline CDR1 reads ENHRY; CDR2 reads SYGVKD. As DNA, the CDR3 is TGTGCCGTAGAGACAGGGCTCTACGAGCAGTACTTC. As protein: CAVETGLYEQYF.

This clone is a singleton in its sample. The gene calls are TRBV5-1 and TRBJ2-1; D is perhaps TRBD2 (5 bases). Trimming shortened V by 0 bases and J by 3 bases, and 13 bases separated the two germline ends. CDR3 size: 16 residues. Germline V gene data show CDR1 as SGHRS and CDR2 as YFSETQ. CDR3 region: CASSLAGGLYYNEQFF. In DNA, the CDR3 is TGCGCCAGCAGCTTGGCCGGAGGTCTTTACTACAATGAGCAGTTCTTC.

The V call is TRBV30, the J call TRBJ2-3, with TRBD1 identical over 9 bases. CDR1 is GTSNPN, CDR2 SVGIG, per germline (reference sequence). The J segment lost 5 bases and the V segment lost 2 bases, leaving 11 bases of the junction unmatched. The CDR3 extends over 16 amino acids. CDR3 nucleotides: TGTGCCTGGAGTCCAGATCGGGACAGGGCTGGAGATACGCAGTATTTT. Amino acids: CAWSPDRDRAGDTQYF. Using reference TRBV30 and TRBJ2-3 for the parts outside the CDR3, the full variable domain is SQTIHQWPATLVQPVGSPLSLECTVEGTSNPNLYWYRQAAGRGLQLLFYSVGIGQISSEVPQNLSASRPQDRQFILSSKKLLLSDSGFYLCAWSPDRDRAGDTQYFGPGTRLTVL.

The chain is built from TRBV6-5 and TRBJ2-2, with a weak D call TRBD2 (6 bases). CDR1 and CDR2 from the germline V gene are MNHEY and SVGAGI. Trimming pared 9 bases from V and 4 bases from J, leaving 12 bases between. This CDR3 is 13 amino acids long. This CDR3 reads CASWRGPTGELFF. The CDR3 coding sequence is TGTGCCAGTTGGAGGGGACCCACCGGGGAGCTGTTTTTT.

This sequence joins TRBV27 and TRBJ1-5, with 10 bases matching TRBD1. This CDR3 comprises 15 residues. In germline, CDR1 is MNHEY, CDR2 SMNVEV (reference sequence). The V gene end was trimmed by 5 bases and the J gene end by 5 bases; junction bases not matched to a gene: 6. CDR3: CASSKGTGADQPQHF. The CDR3 nucleotides are TGTGCCAGCAGTAAAGGGACAGGGGCGGATCAGCCCCAGCATTTT.

This clone was detected once. This chain connects TRBV6-6 to TRBJ1-4, with TRBD1 matching 7 bases. The CDR3 consists of 14 residues. Germline assignment: CDR1 MNHNY and CDR2 SVGAGI (reference sequence). Unmatched junction bases numbered 9, after V lost 6 bases and J lost 8 bases. CDR3 nucleotides: TGTGCCAGCAGATACGGGACAGAGTTCGAAAAACTGTTTTTT. Residues: CASRYGTEFEKLFF.

In its sample, this clone was seen once. This chain links TRBV30 with TRBJ1-5; maybe TRBD1 (5 bases). CDR1 is GTSNPN and CDR2 is SVGIG in the germline V gene (reference sequence). V was trimmed by 3 bases and J by 4 bases, leaving 13 bases between them. The CDR3 is 14 residues long. The CDR3 DNA follows: TGTGCCTGGAGGGGACCCGGGACGAATCAGCCCCAGCATTTT. Translation gives CAWRGPGTNQPQHF.

The genes are TRBV18 and TRBJ1-2; possible D gene TRBD1, 6 bases. There are 15 residues in the CDR3. Trimming took 4 bases from V and 3 from J, leaving 15 bases between them. Germline V gene data show CDR1 as KGHSH and CDR2 as LQKENI. CDR3 residues: CASSQQGNQDYGYTF. The CDR3 DNA reads TGTGCCAGCTCACAGCAGGGGAATCAGGACTATGGCTACACCTTC.

V and J are TRBV5-4 and TRBJ2-3; D unclear. CDR1 SGHNT and CDR2 YYREEE come from the germline V gene (reference sequence). The V and J ends lost 0 bases and 0 bases respectively, with 11 bases between them. This CDR3 has 16 residues. CDR3 region: CASSLVLSGSTDTQYF. CDR3 sequence (DNA): TGTGCCAGCAGCTTGGTACTCTCGGGTAGCACAGATACGCAGTATTTT.

The chain carries TRBV7-9 and TRBJ1-3; 7 nucleotides align to TRBD1. This CDR3 region has 15 residues. With V trimmed by 5 bases and J by 5 bases, 9 bases remained unmatched. Germline CDR1 SEHNR, CDR2 FQNEAQ (reference sequence). CDR3 in DNA: TGTGCCAGCAGCCCCGAAGGGGGCGCGAGAAACACCATATATTTT. Its translation is CASSPEGGARNTIYF. Filled out from reference TRBV7-9 and TRBJ1-3, the complete variable domain reads DTGVSQNPRHKITKRGQNVTFRCDPISEHNRLYWYRQTLGQGPEFLTYFQNEAQLEKSRLLSDRFSAERPKGSFSTLEIQRTEQGDSAMYLCASSPEGGARNTIYFGEGSWLTVV.

The V and J genes are TRBV2 and TRBJ1-3, with D uncertain. V shed 0 bases and J shed 4 bases, with 16 bases lying between them. CDR3 length: 17 residues. Germline V gene lookup returns CDR1 SNHLY and CDR2 FYNNEI. The CDR3 DNA reads TGTGCCAGCAGTGAAGCAATAAGAGGGAAACTCGGAAACACCATATATTTT. Protein product: CASSEAIRGKLGNTIYF.